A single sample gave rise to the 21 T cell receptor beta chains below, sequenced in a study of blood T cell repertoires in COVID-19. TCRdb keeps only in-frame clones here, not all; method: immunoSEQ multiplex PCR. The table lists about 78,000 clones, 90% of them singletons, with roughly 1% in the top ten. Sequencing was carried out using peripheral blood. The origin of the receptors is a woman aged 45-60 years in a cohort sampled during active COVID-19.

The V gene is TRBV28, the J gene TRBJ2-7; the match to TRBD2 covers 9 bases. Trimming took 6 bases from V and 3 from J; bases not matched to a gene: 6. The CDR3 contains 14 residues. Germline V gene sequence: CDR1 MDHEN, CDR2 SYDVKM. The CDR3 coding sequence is TGTGCCAGCAGCTGGACTAGCGAGAGCTACGAGCAGTACTTC. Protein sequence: CASSWTSESYEQYF.

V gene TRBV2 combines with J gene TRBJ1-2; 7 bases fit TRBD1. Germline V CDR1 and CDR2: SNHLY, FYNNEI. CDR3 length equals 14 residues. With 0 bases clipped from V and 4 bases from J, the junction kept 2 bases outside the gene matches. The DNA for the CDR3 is TGTGCCAGCAGTGAAGCAGGGGGCGGCTATGGCTACACCTTC. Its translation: CASSEAGGGYGYTF.

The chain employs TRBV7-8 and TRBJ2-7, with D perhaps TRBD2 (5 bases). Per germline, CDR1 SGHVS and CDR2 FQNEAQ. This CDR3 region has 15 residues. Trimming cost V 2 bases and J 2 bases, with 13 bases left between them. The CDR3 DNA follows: TGTGCCAGCAGCTTAAGGACTGGAACCACCTACGAGCAGTACTTC. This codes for CASSLRTGTTYEQYF.

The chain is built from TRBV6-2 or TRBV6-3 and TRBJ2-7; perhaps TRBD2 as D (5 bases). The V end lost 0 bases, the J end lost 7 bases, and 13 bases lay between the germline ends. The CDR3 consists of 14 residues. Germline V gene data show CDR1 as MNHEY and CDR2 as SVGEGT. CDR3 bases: TGTGCCAGCAGTTACTCGGCGACCTCGGGGGAGCAGTACTTC. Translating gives CASSYSATSGEQYF.

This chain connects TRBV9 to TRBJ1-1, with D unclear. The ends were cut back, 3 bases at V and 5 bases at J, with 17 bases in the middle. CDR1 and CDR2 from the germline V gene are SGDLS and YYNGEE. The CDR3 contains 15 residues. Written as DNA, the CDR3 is TGTGCCAGCAGCGCCCCCGGCGGGGTAGGGACTGAAGCTTTCTTT. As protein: CASSAPGGVGTEAFF.

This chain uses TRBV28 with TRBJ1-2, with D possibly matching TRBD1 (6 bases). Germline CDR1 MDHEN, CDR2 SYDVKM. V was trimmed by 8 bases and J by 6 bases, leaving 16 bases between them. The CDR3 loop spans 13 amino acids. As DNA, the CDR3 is TGTGCCAGCGCGTCAGGGGCTCCGGATGGCTACACCTTC. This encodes CASASGAPDGYTF.

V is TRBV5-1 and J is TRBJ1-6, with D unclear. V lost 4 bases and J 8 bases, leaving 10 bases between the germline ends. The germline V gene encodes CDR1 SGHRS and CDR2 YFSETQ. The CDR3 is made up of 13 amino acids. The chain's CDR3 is CASSKSVDSPLHF. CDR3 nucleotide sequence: TGCGCCAGCAGCAAGAGCGTGGATTCACCCCTCCACTTT.

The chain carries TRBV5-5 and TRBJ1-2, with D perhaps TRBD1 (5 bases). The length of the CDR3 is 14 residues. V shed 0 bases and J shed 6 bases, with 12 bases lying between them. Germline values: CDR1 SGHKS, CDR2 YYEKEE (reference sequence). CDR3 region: CASSLAGQDDGYTF. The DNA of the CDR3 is TGTGCCAGCAGCTTGGCAGGACAAGACGATGGCTACACCTTC.

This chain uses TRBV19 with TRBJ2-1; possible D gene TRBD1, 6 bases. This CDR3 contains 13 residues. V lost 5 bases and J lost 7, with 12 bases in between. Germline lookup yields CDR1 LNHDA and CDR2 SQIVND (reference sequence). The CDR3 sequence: CASSLQGGNEQFF. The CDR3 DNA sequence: TGTGCCAGTAGTCTACAGGGTGGGAATGAGCAGTTCTTC.

DNA for the CDR3: TGTGCCACCAGGACAGGGGATGCGAACACTGAAGCTTTCTTT. It encodes CATRTGDANTEAFF. The chain combines TRBV19 with TRBJ1-1, with TRBD1 matching over 9 bases. The ends lost 10 bases at V and 1 base at J; junction bases unmatched: 7. The V gene's germline CDR1 is LNHDA and CDR2 SQIVND (reference sequence). This CDR3 is 14 amino acids long.

The CDR3 reads CASSLAGGLPGELFF. As DNA, the CDR3 is TGTGCCAGTTCGTTAGCGGGAGGGCTGCCCGGGGAGCTGTTTTTT. The rearrangement uses TRBV2 and TRBJ2-2, with 11 bases matching TRBD2. V dropped 9 bases and J dropped 6; count of bases not matched to a gene: 9. This CDR3 spans 15 amino acids. Germline V CDR1 and CDR2: SNHLY, FYNNEI.

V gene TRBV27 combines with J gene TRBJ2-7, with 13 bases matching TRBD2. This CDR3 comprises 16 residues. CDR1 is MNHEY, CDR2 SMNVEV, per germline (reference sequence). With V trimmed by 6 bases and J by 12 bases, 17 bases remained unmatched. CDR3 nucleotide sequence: TGTGCCAGCAGCCTGGGACTAGCGGGAACCCCTAGGAAGTCGTACTTC. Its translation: CASSLGLAGTPRKSYF.

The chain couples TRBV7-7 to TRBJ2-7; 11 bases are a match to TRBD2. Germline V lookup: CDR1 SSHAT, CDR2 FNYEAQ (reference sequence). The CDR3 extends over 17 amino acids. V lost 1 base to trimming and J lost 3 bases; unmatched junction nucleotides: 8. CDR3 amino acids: CASSLEGTGTSGYEQYF. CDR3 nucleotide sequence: TGTGCCAGCAGCTTAGAGGGTACCGGGACTAGCGGCTACGAGCAGTACTTC.

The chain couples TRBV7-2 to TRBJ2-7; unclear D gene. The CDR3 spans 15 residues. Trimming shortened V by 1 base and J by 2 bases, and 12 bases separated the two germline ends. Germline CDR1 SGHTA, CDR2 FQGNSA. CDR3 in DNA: TGTGCCAGCAGCTTAGGCCCGTCACAGACCTACGAGCAGTACTTC. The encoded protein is CASSLGPSQTYEQYF. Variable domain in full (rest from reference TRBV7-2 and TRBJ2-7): GAGVSQSPSNKVTEKGKDVELRCDPISGHTALYWYRQSLGQGLEFLIYFQGNSAPDKSGLPSDRFSAERTGGSVSTLTIQRTQQEDSAVYLCASSLGPSQTYEQYFGPGTRLTVT.

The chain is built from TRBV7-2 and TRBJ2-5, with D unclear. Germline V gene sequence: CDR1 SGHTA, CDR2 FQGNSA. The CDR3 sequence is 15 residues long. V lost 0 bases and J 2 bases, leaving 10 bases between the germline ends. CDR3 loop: CASSLARARQETQYF. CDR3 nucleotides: TGTGCCAGCAGCTTAGCGCGAGCTAGACAAGAGACCCAGTACTTC.

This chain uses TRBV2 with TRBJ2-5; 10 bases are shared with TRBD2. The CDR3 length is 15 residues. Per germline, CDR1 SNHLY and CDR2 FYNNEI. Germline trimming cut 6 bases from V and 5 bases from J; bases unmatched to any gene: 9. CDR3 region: CASRSAGGARETQYF. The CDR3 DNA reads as TGTGCCAGCAGGTCAGCGGGAGGGGCCCGCGAGACCCAGTACTTC.

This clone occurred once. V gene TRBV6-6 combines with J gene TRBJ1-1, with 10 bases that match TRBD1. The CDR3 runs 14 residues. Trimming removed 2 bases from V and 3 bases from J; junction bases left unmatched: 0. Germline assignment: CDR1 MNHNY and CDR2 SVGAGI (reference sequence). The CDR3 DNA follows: TGTGCCAGCAGTTACGGGACAGGGGACACTGAAGCTTTCTTT. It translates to CASSYGTGDTEAFF.

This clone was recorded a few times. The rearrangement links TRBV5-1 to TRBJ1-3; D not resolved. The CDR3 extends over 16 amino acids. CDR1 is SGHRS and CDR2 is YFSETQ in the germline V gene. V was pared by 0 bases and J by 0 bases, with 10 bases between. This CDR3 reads CASSLDVRRSGNTIYF. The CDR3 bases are TGCGCCAGCAGCTTGGATGTCAGGCGCTCTGGAAACACCATATATTTT.

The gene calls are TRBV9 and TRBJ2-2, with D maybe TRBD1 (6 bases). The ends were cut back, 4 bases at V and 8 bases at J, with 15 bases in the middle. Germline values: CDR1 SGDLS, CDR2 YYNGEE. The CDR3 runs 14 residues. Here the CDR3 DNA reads TGTGCCAGCAGCATAACAGGGTTAGCGGGGGAGCTGTTTTTT. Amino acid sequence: CASSITGLAGELFF.

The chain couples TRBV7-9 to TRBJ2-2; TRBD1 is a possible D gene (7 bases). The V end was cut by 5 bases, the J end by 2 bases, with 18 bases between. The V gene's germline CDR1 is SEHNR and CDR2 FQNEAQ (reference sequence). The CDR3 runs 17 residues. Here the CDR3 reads CASSVWRDSPNTGELFF. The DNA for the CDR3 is TGTGCCAGCAGCGTCTGGAGGGACAGTCCAAACACCGGGGAGCTGTTTTTT.

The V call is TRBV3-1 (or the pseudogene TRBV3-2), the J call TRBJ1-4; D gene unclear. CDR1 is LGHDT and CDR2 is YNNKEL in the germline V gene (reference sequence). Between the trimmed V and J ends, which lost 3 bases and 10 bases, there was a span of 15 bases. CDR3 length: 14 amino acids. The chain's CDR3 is CASSHPPAEGKLFF. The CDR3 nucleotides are TGTGCCAGCAGCCATCCCCCTGCGGAGGGAAAACTGTTTTTT.